The next 15 T cell receptor beta chains were all read from a single sample in a study of blood T cell repertoires in COVID-19. TCRdb keeps only in-frame clones here, not all; method: immunoSEQ multiplex PCR. The data contain around 310,000 clones, around 87% of them singletons. What was sequenced was peripheral blood. These TCRs come from a woman aged 40 to 50 with COVID-19, enrolled during active disease.

The gene calls are TRBV5-1 and TRBJ1-4; D might be TRBD1 (5 bases). The CDR3 contains 14 residues. V shed 3 bases and J shed 0 bases, with 6 bases lying between them. Per germline, CDR1 SGHRS and CDR2 YFSETQ. CDR3 amino acids: CASSSTATNEKLFF. The CDR3 bases are TGCGCCAGCAGCTCGACAGCAACTAATGAAAAACTGTTTTTT.

The chain employs TRBV2 and TRBJ2-3; D is possibly TRBD2 (6 bases). Germline values: CDR1 SNHLY, CDR2 FYNNEI. Trimming removed 10 bases at V and 2 bases at J, with 22 bases between. The CDR3 contains 16 residues. CDR3 protein: CATLLDRDWSTDTQYF. The CDR3 DNA follows: TGTGCCACCCTCTTAGACCGGGACTGGTCCACAGATACGCAGTATTTT.

CDR3 residues: CASFAGTYNYGYTF. The CDR3 nucleotides read TGTGCCAGCTTTGCCGGGACTTATAACTATGGCTACACCTTC. This sequence joins TRBV7-2 and TRBJ1-2; weak D call: TRBD1 (5 bases). The V and J ends lost 8 bases and 1 base respectively, with 14 bases between them. The CDR3 length is 14 residues. Germline CDR1 SGHTA, CDR2 FQGNSA.

This rearrangement joins TRBV28 to TRBJ1-2; 7 bases are a match to TRBD1. The junction had 10 bases not matched to a gene; V was cut back by 4 bases and J by 2 bases. CDR3 length: 16 residues. Germline assignment: CDR1 MDHEN and CDR2 SYDVKM. The CDR3 region has the DNA TGTGCCAGCAGTTCCTACCCGGGACAGCTAAACTATGGCTACACCTTC. It translates to CASSSYPGQLNYGYTF.

This sequence joins TRBV9 and TRBJ1-6, with 7 bases lining up with TRBD1. V trimming: 5 bases; J trimming: 4 bases; junction bases outside the gene matches: 9. Looked up from germline, CDR1 is SGDLS and CDR2 is YYNGEE. The CDR3 spans 16 residues. CDR3 nucleotide sequence: TGTGCCAGCAGAGGGGACAGAGGGGGTTATAATTCACCCCTCCACTTT. Protein: CASRGDRGGYNSPLHF.

The rearrangement links TRBV7-2 to TRBJ1-5; D remains unclear. V was pared by 1 base and J by 3 bases, with 10 bases between. The germline V gene encodes CDR1 SGHTA and CDR2 FQGNSA. This CDR3 has 15 amino acids. In DNA form, the CDR3 reads TGTGCCAGCAGCTTAGAGCCGCAGGCCAATCAGCCCCAGCATTTT. Protein sequence: CASSLEPQANQPQHF.

The chain carries TRBV9 and TRBJ1-5, with 8 bases aligning to TRBD1. The trim removed 9 bases at V and 0 bases at J, leaving 5 bases unmatched. Germline V lookup: CDR1 SGDLS, CDR2 YYNGEE. The CDR3 spans 14 residues. For the CDR3, the DNA is TGTGCCACCTTGACAGGGGATAGCAATCAGCCCCAGCATTTT. Translating gives CATLTGDSNQPQHF.

The chain carries TRBV7-2 and TRBJ1-5, with D possibly TRBD1 on 6 matching bases. The V end was cut by 3 bases, the J end by 1 base, with 10 bases between. The CDR3 totals 15 residues. Germline-derived CDR1 and CDR2 are SGHTA and FQGNSA. CDR3 residues: CASSFWTASNQPQHF. CDR3 bases: TGTGCCAGCAGCTTTTGGACAGCAAGCAATCAGCCCCAGCATTTT.

The gene calls are TRBV10-3 and TRBJ2-3; 9 nucleotides align to TRBD2. CDR1 and CDR2 from the germline V gene are ENHRY and SYGVKD. This CDR3 spans 16 amino acids. With V trimmed by 6 bases and J by 4 bases, 11 bases remained unmatched. In nucleotides, the CDR3 is TGTGCCATCAGGGACCCTAGCGGGGAGAGGTCAGATACGCAGTATTTT. Translating it yields CAIRDPSGERSDTQYF.

The chain couples TRBV5-1 to TRBJ1-6; perhaps TRBD1 as D (6 bases). This CDR3 region has 14 residues. Per the germline V gene, CDR1 is SGHRS and CDR2 is YFSETQ. Trimming took 0 bases from V and 7 from J, leaving 8 bases between them. The CDR3 sequence is CASSLGTDNSPLHF. The CDR3 DNA is TGCGCCAGCAGCTTGGGGACAGACAATTCACCCCTCCACTTT.

V gene TRBV5-1 combines with J gene TRBJ2-6; TRBD1 matches 8 bases. Germline-derived CDR1 and CDR2 are SGHRS and YFSETQ. V was clipped by 1 base and J by 2 bases; unmatched bases: 2. CDR3 length: 16 amino acids. The CDR3 DNA reads as TGCGCCAGCAGCTTGACAGGGGGTCCTGGGGCCAACGTCCTGACTTTC. Its protein is CASSLTGGPGANVLTF.

This sequence joins TRBV5-4 and TRBJ2-3, with a possible D match to TRBD2 (5 bases). The germline V gene encodes CDR1 SGHNT and CDR2 YYREEE (reference sequence). The CDR3 covers 13 residues. Trimming removed 3 bases at V and 4 bases at J, with 9 bases between. The CDR3 sequence is CASSSTEADTQYF. The CDR3 region has the DNA TGTGCCAGCAGCTCTACGGAGGCAGATACGCAGTATTTT. Full variable domain (rest looked up from reference TRBV5-4 and TRBJ2-3): ETGVTQSPTHLIKTRGQQVTLRCSSQSGHNTVSWYQQALGQGPQFIFQYYREEENGRGNFPPRFSGLQFPNYSSELNVNALELDDSALYLCASSSTEADTQYFGPGTRLTVL.

This clone appeared a few times. The chain carries TRBV6-5 and TRBJ1-5, with 8 bases that match TRBD1. In germline, CDR1 is MNHEY, CDR2 SVGAGI. Trimming at V came to 6 bases and at J to 3 bases, leaving 4 bases not matched to a gene. The CDR3 is made up of 14 amino acids. CDR3: CASSRDRLNQPQHF. The CDR3 nucleotides read TGTGCCAGCAGCCGGGACAGGCTCAATCAGCCCCAGCATTTT.

This chain connects TRBV7-2 to TRBJ1-3; 10 nucleotides match TRBD1. This CDR3 region has 14 residues. Germline V gene lookup returns CDR1 SGHTA and CDR2 FQGNSA. The ends lost 0 bases at V and 8 bases at J; junction bases unmatched: 1. This CDR3 reads CASSLAGTGDTIYF. The DNA for the CDR3 is TGTGCCAGCAGCTTAGCGGGGACAGGGGACACCATATATTTT.

The chain has TRBV11-2 and TRBJ2-4; D ambiguous. Trimming took 1 base from V and 7 from J, leaving 11 bases between them. CDR1 and CDR2 (germline): SGHAT, FQNNGV. The CDR3 spans 14 residues. CDR3 coding DNA: TGTGCCAGCAGCTTAGCGGGTCGAATCAACATTCAGTACTTC. It yields the protein CASSLAGRINIQYF.